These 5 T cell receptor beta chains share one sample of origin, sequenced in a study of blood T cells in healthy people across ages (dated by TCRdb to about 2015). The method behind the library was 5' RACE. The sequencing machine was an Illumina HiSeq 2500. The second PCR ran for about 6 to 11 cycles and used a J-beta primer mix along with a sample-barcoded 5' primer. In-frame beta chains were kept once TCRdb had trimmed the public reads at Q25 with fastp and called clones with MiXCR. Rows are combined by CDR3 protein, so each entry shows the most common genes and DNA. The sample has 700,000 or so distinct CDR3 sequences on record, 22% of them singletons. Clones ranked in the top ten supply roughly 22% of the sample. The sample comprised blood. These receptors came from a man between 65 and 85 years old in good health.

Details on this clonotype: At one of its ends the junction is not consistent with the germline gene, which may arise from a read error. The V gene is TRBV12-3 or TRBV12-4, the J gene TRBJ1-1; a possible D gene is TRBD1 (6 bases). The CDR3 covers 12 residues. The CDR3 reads CTSSLGGAEAFF. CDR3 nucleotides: TGTACCAGCAGTTTAGGGGGTGCGGAGGCTTTCTTT.

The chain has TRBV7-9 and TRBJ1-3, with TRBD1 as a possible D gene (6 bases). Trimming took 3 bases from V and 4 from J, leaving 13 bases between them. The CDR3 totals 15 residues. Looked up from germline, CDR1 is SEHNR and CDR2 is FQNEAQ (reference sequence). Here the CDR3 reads CASSFSWGLGNTIYF. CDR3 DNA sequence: TGTGCCAGCAGCTTCTCCTGGGGGCTAGGAAACACCATATATTTT.

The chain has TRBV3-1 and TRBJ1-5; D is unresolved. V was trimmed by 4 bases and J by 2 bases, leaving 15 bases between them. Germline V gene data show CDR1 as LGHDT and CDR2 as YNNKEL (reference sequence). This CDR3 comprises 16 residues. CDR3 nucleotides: TGTGCCAGCAGCCCTGGCCCGGGCTGGGGCAATCAGCCCCAGCATTTT. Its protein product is CASSPGPGWGNQPQHF.

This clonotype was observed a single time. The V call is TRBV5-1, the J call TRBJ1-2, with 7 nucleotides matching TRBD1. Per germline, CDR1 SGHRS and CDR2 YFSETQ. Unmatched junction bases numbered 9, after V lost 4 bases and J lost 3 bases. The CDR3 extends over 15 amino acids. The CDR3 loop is CASSTWTGDDYGYTF. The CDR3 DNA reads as TGCGCCAGCAGCACCTGGACAGGCGACGACTATGGCTACACCTTC.

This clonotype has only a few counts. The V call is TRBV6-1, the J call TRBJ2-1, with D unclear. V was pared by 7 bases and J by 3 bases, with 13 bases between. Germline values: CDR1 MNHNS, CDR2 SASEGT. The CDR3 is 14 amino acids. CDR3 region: CASKADSSYNEQFF. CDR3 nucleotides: TGTGCCAGCAAGGCCGATAGCAGCTACAATGAGCAGTTCTTC.